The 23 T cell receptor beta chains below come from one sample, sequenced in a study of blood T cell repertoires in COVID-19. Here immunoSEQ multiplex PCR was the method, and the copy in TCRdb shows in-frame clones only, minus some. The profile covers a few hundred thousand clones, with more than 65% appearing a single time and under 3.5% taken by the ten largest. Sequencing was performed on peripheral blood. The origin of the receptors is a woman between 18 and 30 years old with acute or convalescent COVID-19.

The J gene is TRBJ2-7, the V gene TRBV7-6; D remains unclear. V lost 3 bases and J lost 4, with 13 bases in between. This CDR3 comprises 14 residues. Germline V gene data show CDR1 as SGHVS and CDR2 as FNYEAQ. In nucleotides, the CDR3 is TGTGCCAGCAGCTTTTACCTAGGTAGTTACGAGCAGTACTTC. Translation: CASSFYLGSYEQYF.

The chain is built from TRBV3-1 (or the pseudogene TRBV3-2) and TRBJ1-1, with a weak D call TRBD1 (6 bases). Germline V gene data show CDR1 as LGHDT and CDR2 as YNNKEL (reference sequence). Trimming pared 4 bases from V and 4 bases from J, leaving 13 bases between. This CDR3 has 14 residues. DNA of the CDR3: TGTGCCAGCAGCCTCGGTCAGGGGAGCACTGAAGCTTTCTTT. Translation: CASSLGQGSTEAFF.

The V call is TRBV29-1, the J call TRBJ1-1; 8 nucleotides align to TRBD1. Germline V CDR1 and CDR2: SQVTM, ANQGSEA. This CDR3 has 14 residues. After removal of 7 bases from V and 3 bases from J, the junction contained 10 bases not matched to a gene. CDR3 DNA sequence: TGCAGCGCTGACCCGACAGGGGTGGACACTGAAGCTTTCTTT. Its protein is CSADPTGVDTEAFF.

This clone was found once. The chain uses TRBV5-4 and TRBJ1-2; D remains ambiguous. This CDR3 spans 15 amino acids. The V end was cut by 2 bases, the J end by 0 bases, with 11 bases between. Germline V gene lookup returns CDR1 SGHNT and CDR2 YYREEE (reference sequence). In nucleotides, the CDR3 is TGTGCCAGCAGCTTCCGGAACAGTTCTAACTATGGCTACACCTTC. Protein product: CASSFRNSSNYGYTF.

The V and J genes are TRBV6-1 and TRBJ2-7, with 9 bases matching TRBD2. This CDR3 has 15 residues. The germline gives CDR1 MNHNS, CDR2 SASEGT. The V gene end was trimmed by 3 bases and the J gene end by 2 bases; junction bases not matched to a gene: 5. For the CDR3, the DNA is TGTGCCAGCAGTGAGTCGACTAGCGGAGCCTACGAGCAGTACTTC. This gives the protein CASSESTSGAYEQYF.

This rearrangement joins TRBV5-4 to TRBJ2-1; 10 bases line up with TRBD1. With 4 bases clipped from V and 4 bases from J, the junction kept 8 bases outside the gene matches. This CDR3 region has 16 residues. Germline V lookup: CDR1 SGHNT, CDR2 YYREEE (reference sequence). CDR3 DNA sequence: TGTGCCAGCAGCCAGGGACAGGGGACAATATACAATGAGCAGTTCTTC. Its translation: CASSQGQGTIYNEQFF.

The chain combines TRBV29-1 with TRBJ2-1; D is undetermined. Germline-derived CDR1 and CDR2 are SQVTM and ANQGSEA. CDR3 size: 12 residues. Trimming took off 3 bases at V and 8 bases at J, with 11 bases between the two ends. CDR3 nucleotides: TGCAGCGTTGATTTGCAGAACGATGAGCAGTTCTTC. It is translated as CSVDLQNDEQFF.

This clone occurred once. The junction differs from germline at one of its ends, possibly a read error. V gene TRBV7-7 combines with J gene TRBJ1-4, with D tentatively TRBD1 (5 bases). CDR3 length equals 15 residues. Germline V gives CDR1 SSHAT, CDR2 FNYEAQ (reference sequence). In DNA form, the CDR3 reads TGTGCTAGCAGCCCCGGTGGGGGGGCTAATGAAAAACTGTTTTTT. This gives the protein CASSPGGGANEKLFF.

CDR3 protein: CATNQGGRYSGNQPQHF. CDR3 in DNA: TGTGCCACCAACCAGGGGGGTAGATATAGCGGCAATCAGCCCCAGCATTTT. The chain is built from TRBV24-1 and TRBJ1-5, with 7 bases that match TRBD1. The V segment lost 8 bases and the J segment 2 bases; nucleotides outside the gene matches: 14. The CDR3 spans 17 residues. Germline CDR1 is KGHDR and CDR2 is SFDVKD.

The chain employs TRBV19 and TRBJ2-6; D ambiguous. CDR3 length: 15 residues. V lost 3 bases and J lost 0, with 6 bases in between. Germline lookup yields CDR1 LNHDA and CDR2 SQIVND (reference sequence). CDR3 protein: CASSIQNSGANVLTF. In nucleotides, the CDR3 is TGTGCCAGTAGTATTCAGAACTCTGGGGCCAACGTCCTGACTTTC.

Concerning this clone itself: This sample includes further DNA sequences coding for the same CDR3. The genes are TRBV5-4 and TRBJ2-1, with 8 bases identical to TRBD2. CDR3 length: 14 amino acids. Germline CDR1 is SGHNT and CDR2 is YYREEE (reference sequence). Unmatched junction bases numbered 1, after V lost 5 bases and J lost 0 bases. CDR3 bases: TGTGCCAGCAGTCTAGCGGGCTCCTACAATGAGCAGTTCTTC. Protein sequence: CASSLAGSYNEQFF.

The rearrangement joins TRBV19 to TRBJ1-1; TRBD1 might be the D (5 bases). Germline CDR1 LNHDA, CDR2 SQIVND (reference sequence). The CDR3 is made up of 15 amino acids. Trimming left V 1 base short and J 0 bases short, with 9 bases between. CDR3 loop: CASSIGGLLNTEAFF. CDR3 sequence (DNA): TGTGCCAGTAGTATAGGGGGCCTACTGAACACTGAAGCTTTCTTT. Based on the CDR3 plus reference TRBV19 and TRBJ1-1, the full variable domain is DGGITQSPKYLFRKEGQNVTLSCEQNLNHDAMYWYRQDPGQGLRLIYYSQIVNDFQKGDIAEGYSVSREKKESFPLTVTSAQKNPTAFYLCASSIGGLLNTEAFFGQGTRLTVV.

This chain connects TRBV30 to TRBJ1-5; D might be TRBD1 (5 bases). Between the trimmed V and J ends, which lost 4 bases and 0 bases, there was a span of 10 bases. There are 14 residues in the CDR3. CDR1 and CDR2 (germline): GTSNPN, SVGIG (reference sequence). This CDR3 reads CAWNLGGSNQPQHF. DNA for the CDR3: TGTGCCTGGAACTTGGGGGGTAGCAATCAGCCCCAGCATTTT.

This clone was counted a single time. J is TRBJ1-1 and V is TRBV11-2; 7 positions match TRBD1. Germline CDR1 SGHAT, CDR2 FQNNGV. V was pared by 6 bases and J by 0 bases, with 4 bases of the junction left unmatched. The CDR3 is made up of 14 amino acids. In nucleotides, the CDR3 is TGTGCCAGCAGGAAGACAGGGTTGAACACTGAAGCTTTCTTT. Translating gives CASRKTGLNTEAFF.

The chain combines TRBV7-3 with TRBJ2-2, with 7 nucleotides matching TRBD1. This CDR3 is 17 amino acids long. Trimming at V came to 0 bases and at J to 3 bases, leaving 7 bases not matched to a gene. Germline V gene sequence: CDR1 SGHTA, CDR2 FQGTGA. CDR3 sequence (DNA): TGTGCCAGCAGCTTAACGTCACAGGGGAAGGACACCGGGGAGCTGTTTTTT. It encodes CASSLTSQGKDTGELFF.

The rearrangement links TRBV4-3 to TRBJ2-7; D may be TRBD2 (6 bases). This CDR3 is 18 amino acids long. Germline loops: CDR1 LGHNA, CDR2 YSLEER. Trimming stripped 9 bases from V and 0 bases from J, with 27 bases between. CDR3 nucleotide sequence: TGCGCCAGACAGGAAATTAATTACGGGACTCGCCTCTCCTACGAGCAGTACTTC. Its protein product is CARQEINYGTRLSYEQYF.

CDR3 in amino acids: CASSAPGLAEDEQFF. The CDR3 nucleotides read TGTGCCAGCAGCGCCCCCGGACTAGCCGAAGATGAGCAGTTCTTC. The V gene is TRBV9, the J gene TRBJ2-1; 8 nucleotides agree with TRBD2. This CDR3 is built from 15 residues. Germline CDR1 and CDR2: SGDLS and YYNGEE. V trimming: 3 bases; J trimming: 8 bases; junction bases outside the gene matches: 10.

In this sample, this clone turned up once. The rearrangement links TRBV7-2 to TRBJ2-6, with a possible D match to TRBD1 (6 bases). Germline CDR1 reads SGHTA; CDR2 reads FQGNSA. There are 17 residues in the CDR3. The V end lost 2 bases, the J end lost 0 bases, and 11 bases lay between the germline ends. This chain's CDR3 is CASSLWPTGSGANVLTF. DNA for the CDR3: TGTGCCAGCAGCTTATGGCCGACAGGCTCTGGGGCCAACGTCCTGACTTTC.

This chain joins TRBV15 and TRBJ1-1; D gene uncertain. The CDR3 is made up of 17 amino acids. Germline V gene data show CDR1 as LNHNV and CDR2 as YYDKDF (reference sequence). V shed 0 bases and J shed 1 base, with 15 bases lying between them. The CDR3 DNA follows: TGTGCCACCAGCAGAGATCCGGCCAGAACTAAGAACACTGAAGCTTTCTTT. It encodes CATSRDPARTKNTEAFF.

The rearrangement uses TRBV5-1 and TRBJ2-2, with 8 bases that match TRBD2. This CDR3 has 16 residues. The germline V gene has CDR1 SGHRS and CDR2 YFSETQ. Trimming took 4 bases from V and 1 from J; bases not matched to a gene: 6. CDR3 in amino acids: CASSVVSGRNTGELFF. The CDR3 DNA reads TGCGCCAGCAGCGTGGTAAGCGGGAGGAACACCGGGGAGCTGTTTTTT.

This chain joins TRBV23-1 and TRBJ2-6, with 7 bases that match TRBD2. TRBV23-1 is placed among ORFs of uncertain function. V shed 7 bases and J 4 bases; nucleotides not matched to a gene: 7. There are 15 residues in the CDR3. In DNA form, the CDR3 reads TGCGCCAGCATCCTTTGGGAGGGAGGGGCCAACGTCCTGACTTTC. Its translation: CASILWEGGANVLTF.

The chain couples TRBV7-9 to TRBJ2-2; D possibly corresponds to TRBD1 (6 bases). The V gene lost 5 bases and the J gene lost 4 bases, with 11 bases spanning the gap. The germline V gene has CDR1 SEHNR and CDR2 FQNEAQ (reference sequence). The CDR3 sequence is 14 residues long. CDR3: CASSRTDLTGELFF. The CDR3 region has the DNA TGTGCCAGCAGCCGGACAGACCTCACCGGGGAGCTGTTTTTT. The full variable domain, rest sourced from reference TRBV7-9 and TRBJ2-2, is DTGVSQNPRHKITKRGQNVTFRCDPISEHNRLYWYRQTLGQGPEFLTYFQNEAQLEKSRLLSDRFSAERPKGSFSTLEIQRTEQGDSAMYLCASSRTDLTGELFFGEGSRLTVL.

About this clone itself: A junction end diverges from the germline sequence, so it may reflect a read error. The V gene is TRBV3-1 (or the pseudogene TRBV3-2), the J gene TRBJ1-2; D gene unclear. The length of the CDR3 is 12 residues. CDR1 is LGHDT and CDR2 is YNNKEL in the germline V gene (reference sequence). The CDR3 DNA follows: TGTGCCAGCAGCCAAGAGAGGGCCGCACACTCCTTC. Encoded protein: CASSQERAAHSF.